Below are 10 T cell receptor beta chains sequenced from a single sample in a study of cytomegalovirus exposure and HLA in healthy donors. Primers for the PCR totalled 60 Vbeta and 13 Jbeta. Data came from immunoSEQ multiplex PCR; TCRdb stores just in-frame clones and leaves some out. Of under 95,000 clones in the sample, roughly 80% were seen once. The sample comprised PBMCs. These TCRs come from a woman aged 40 to 55 in good health and CMV-seropositive.

The genes are TRBV11-3 and TRBJ2-3; D is perhaps TRBD1 (5 bases). Germline CDR1 and CDR2: SGHNT and YENEEA. V was trimmed by 5 bases and J by 9 bases, leaving 9 bases between them. The CDR3 has 11 amino acids. The DNA of the CDR3 is TGTGCCAGCAGCGCGGACAAAACGCAGTATTTT. As protein: CASSADKTQYF.

V and J are TRBV9 and TRBJ2-7, with 8 bases aligning to TRBD1. There are 15 residues in the CDR3. The germline gives CDR1 SGDLS, CDR2 YYNGEE. The J segment lost 3 bases and the V segment lost 0 bases, leaving 5 bases of the junction unmatched. The CDR3, as DNA: TGTGCCAGCAGCGTAGGGGGACAGGCCCTCTACGAGCAGTACTTC. Translation gives CASSVGGQALYEQYF. Full variable domain (rest looked up from reference TRBV9 and TRBJ2-7): DSGVTQTPKHLITATGQRVTLRCSPRSGDLSVYWYQQSLDQGLQFLIQYYNGEERAKGNILERFSAQQFPDLHSELNLSSLELGDSALYFCASSVGGQALYEQYFGPGTRLTVT.

The rearrangement links TRBV5-8 to TRBJ2-6; D is ambiguous. The CDR3 spans 15 residues. V lost 3 bases and J 2 bases, leaving 9 bases between the germline ends. Looked up from germline, CDR1 is SGHTS and CDR2 is YDEGEE. The CDR3 DNA follows: TGTGCCAGCAGCTCCAGGTGGGCTGGGGCCAACGTCCTGACTTTC. It encodes CASSSRWAGANVLTF.

The chain uses TRBV19 and TRBJ2-3; D remains ambiguous. Trimming took 5 bases from V and 2 from J, leaving 8 bases between them. Germline CDR1 reads LNHDA; CDR2 reads SQIVND (reference sequence). The CDR3 has 13 amino acids. CDR3 nucleotides: TGTGCCAGTAGTTCCCGAGACACAGATACGCAGTATTTT. Protein: CASSSRDTDTQYF.

This chain joins TRBV7-3 and TRBJ2-2; D not resolved. Trimming removed 4 bases at V and 0 bases at J, with 12 bases between. The CDR3 contains 16 residues. Germline V CDR1 and CDR2: SGHTA, FQGTGA. CDR3 sequence reads: CASSSFSLSNTGELFF. In DNA, the CDR3 is TGTGCCAGCAGCTCCTTTAGTCTGTCGAACACCGGGGAGCTGTTTTTT. Variable domain in full (rest from reference TRBV7-3 and TRBJ2-2): GAGVSQTPSNKVTEKGKYVELRCDPISGHTALYWYRQSLGQGPEFLIYFQGTGAADDSGLPNDRFFAVRPEGSVSTLKIQRTERGDSAVYLCASSSFSLSNTGELFFGEGSRLTVL.

The V and J genes are TRBV9 and TRBJ2-1; 9 nucleotides align to TRBD2. Germline V gene data show CDR1 as SGDLS and CDR2 as YYNGEE. CDR3 length: 16 residues. V gave up 2 bases and J gave up 5 bases; unmatched junction bases: 8. The CDR3: CASSVQGGRANNEQFF. The CDR3 region has the DNA TGTGCCAGCAGCGTGCAGGGCGGGAGGGCGAACAATGAGCAGTTCTTC.

The chain is built from TRBV7-6 and TRBJ2-7; the D is unclear. The CDR3 totals 15 residues. V gave up 8 bases and J gave up 0 bases, with 17 bases separating them. Germline lookup yields CDR1 SGHVS and CDR2 FNYEAQ. The CDR3 DNA is TGTGCCAGCGGCATGAGGAAGCCCATCTCCTACGAGCAGTACTTC. Protein: CASGMRKPISYEQYF.

The chain carries TRBV11-2 and TRBJ2-5, with TRBD2 matching over 15 bases. This CDR3 comprises 15 residues. V lost 5 bases to trimming and J lost 9 bases; unmatched junction nucleotides: 7. In germline, CDR1 is SGHAT, CDR2 FQNNGV. CDR3: CASSTRTSGGAAQYF. The CDR3 bases are TGTGCCAGCAGCACCAGGACTAGCGGGGGGGCGGCCCAGTACTTC. The full variable domain, completed using reference TRBV11-2 and TRBJ2-5, is EAGVAQSPRYKIIEKRQSVAFWCNPISGHATLYWYQQILGQGPKLLIQFQNNGVVDDSQLPKDRFSAERLKGVDSTLKIQPAKLEDSAVYLCASSTRTSGGAAQYFGPGTRLLVL.

This clone has just a few counts. The chain employs TRBV28 and TRBJ1-2, with 10 bases fitting TRBD1. The CDR3 extends over 17 amino acids. With V trimmed by 4 bases and J by 0 bases, 8 bases remained unmatched. Germline values: CDR1 MDHEN, CDR2 SYDVKM. The CDR3 region is CASSYVVGTGANYGYTF. CDR3 nucleotides: TGTGCCAGCAGTTACGTGGTCGGGACAGGGGCTAACTATGGCTACACCTTC.

This sequence joins TRBV29-1 and TRBJ2-5; a possible D gene is TRBD2 (5 bases). Trimming took off 1 base at V and 4 bases at J, with 13 bases between the two ends. CDR3 length: 14 residues. Germline loops: CDR1 SQVTM, CDR2 ANQGSEA. CDR3 in amino acids: CSVEVATNRETQYF. CDR3 sequence (DNA): TGCAGCGTTGAAGTCGCGACTAATCGAGAGACCCAGTACTTC.